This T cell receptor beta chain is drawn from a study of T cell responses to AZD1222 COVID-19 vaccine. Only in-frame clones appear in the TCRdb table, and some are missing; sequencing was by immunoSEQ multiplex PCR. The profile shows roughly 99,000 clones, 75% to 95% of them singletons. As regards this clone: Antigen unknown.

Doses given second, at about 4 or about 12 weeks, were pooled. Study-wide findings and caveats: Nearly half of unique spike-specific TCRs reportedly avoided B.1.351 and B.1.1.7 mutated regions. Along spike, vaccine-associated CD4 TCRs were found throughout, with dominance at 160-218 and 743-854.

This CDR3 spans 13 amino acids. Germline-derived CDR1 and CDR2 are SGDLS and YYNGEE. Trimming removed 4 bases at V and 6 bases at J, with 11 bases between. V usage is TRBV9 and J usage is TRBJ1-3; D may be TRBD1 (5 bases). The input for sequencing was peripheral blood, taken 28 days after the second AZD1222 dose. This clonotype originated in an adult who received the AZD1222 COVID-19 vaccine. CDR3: CASSISRENTIYF. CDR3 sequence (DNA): TGTGCCAGCAGCATTTCCAGGGAAAACACCATATATTTT. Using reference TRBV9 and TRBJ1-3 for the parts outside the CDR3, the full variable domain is DSGVTQTPKHLITATGQRVTLRCSPRSGDLSVYWYQQSLDQGLQFLIQYYNGEERAKGNILERFSAQQFPDLHSELNLSSLELGDSALYFCASSISRENTIYFGEGSWLTVV.